The sequence of this T cell receptor beta chain was determined in a study of T-cell reconstitution after alpha-beta-depleted transplantation in children. General study findings and limits: About two months after transplant, alpha-beta T cells reportedly came from several hundred expanded graft clones. Newly generated T cells supplied most T-cell counts and diversity one year post-transplant.

This clonotype was detected many times. Its cognate antigen is unknown. As it was prepared, the TCRbeta library received unique molecular identifiers. TCRdb independently ran MiXCR on the PCR reads; one entry per CDR3 protein. Here the sample spans about 440,000 distinct CDR3 sequences, over 40% being singletons. This CDR3 region has 14 residues. CDR1 is SGHDT and CDR2 is YYEEEE in the germline V gene. Germline trimming cut 4 bases from V and 9 bases from J; bases unmatched to any gene: 6. The receptor comes from a girl aged 2-10 years with aplastic anemia, due to receive a stem cell transplant. The rearrangement joins TRBV5-6 to TRBJ1-6; 8 bases fit TRBD1. The material was PBMCs, obtained before TCRalphabeta/CD19-depleted stem cell transplant. CDR3 protein: CASSDGQGASPLHF. The CDR3 DNA reads TGTGCCAGCAGCGATGGACAGGGTGCTTCACCCCTCCACTTT.